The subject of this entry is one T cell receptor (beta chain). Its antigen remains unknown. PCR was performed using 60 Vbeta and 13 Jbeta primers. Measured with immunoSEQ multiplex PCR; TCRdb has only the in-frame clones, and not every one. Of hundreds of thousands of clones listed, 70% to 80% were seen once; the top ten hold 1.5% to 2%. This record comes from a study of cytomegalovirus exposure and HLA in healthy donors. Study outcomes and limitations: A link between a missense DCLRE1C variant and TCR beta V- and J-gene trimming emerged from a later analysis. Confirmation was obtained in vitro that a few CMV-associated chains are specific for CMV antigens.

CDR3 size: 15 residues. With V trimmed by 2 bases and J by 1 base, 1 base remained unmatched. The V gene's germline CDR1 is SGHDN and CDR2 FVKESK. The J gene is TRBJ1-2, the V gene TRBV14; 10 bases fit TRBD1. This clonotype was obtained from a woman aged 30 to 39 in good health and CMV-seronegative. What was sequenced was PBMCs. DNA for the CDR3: TGTGCCAGCAGCCAACGGACAGGGGGTAACTATGGCTACACCTTC. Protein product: CASSQRTGGNYGYTF. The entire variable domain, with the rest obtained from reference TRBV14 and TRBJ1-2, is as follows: EAGVTQFPSHSVIEKGQTVTLRCDPISGHDNLYWYRRVMGKEIKFLLHFVKESKQDESGMPNNRFLAERTGGTYSTLKVQPAELEDSGVYFCASSQRTGGNYGYTFGSGTRLTVV.